This T cell receptor beta chain emerged from a study of CXCR3-negative and CXCR3-positive naive CD8 T cells. Study conclusions and caveats: Naive cells that were CXCR3-positive had more hydrophobic TRB CDR3s (compared with CXCR3-negative naive cells). TRBV-TRBJ usage was alike in naive CXCR3-negative and CXCR3-positive cells but differed in memory cells.

TRB cDNA libraries were made by UMI-labeled 5' RACE. TCRdb reprocessed the 5' RACE reads; each CDR3 protein has one entry and no DNA is given. The sample table sets out 65,000 to 85,000 distinct CDR3 sequences. Germline CDR1 reads SEHNR; CDR2 reads FQNEAQ (reference sequence). This CDR3 has 15 amino acids. Naive CD8+ T cells had a CD45RO-CCR7+CD27+CD95- phenotype. In regard to this clonotype: Antigen unknown.

This receptor was taken from a human donor in good health. Some clones in this sample may be carry-over from other donors' samples. V gene TRBV7-9 combines with J gene TRBJ1-6. The sample consisted of naive CXCR3- CD8+ T cells from blood. Subset meaning: CD45RO-CCR7+CD27+CD95- naive CD8+ T cells lacking CXCR3 (TNR3-). This CDR3 is CASSLAGLGNSPLHF.